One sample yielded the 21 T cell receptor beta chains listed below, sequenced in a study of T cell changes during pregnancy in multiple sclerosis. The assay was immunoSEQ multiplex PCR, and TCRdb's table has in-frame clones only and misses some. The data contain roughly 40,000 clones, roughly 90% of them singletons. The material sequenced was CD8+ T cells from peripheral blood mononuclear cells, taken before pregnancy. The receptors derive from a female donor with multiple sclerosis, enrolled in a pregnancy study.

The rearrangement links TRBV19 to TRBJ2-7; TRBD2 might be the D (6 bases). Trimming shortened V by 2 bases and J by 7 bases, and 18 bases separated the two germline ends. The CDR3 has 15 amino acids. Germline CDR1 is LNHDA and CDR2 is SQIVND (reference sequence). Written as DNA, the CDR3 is TGTGCCAGTAGTATATTCGGAGGGGCTGGATGGGAGCAGTACTTC. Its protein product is CASSIFGGAGWEQYF.

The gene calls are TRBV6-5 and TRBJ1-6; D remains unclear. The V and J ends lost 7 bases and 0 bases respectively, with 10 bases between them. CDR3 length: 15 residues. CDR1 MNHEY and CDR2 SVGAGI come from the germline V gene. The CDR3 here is CASMDGSSYNSPLHF. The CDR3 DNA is TGTGCCAGCATGGACGGGAGCTCCTATAATTCACCCCTCCACTTT.

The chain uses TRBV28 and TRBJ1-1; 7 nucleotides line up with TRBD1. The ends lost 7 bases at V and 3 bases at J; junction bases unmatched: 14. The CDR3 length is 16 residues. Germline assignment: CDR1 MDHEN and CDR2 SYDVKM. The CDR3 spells CASTLRRTGGDTEAFF. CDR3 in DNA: TGTGCCAGCACCTTGAGAAGGACAGGAGGGGACACTGAAGCTTTCTTT.

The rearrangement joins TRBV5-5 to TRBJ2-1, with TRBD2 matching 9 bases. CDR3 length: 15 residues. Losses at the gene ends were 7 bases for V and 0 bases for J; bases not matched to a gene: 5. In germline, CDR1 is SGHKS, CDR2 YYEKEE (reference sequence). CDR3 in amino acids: CASGLATVSYNEQFF. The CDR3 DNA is TGTGCCAGCGGACTAGCGACTGTCTCCTACAATGAGCAGTTCTTC.

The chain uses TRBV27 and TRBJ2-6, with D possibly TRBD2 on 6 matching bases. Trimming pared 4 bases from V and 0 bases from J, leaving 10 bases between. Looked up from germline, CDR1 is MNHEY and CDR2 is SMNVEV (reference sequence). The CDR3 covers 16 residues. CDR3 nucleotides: TGTGCCAGCAGTTCACCGACTAGCTCTGGGGCCAACGTCCTGACTTTC. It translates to CASSSPTSSGANVLTF.

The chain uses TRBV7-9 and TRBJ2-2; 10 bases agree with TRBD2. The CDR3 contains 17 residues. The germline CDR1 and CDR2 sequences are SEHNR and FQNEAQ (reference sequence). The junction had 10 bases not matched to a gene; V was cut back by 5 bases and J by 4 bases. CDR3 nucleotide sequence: TGTGCCAGCAGCACGATAGCGGGAGGAAACCCCACCGGGGAGCTGTTTTTT. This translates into CASSTIAGGNPTGELFF.

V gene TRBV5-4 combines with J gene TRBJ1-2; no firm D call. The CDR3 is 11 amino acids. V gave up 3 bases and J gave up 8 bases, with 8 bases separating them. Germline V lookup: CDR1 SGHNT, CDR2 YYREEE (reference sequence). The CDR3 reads CASSYLGGYTF. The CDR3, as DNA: TGTGCCAGCAGCTATCTCGGGGGCTACACCTTC. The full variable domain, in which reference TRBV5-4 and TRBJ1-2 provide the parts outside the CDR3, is ETGVTQSPTHLIKTRGQQVTLRCSSQSGHNTVSWYQQALGQGPQFIFQYYREEENGRGNFPPRFSGLQFPNYSSELNVNALELDDSALYLCASSYLGGYTFGSGTRLTVV.

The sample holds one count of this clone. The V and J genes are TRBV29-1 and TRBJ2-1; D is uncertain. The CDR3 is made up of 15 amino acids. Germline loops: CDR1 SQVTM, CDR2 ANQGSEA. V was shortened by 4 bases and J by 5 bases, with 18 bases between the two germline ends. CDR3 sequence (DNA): TGCAGCGTTGCCCTCCTAGTCCCGCTCAACAATGAGCAGTTCTTC. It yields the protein CSVALLVPLNNEQFF.

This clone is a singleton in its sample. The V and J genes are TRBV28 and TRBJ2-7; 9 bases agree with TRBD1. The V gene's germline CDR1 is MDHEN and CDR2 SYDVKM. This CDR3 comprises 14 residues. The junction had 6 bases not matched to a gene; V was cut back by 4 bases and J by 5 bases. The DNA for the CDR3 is TGTGCCAGCAGTTCCCCGGGACAGGGTGACGAGCAGTACTTC. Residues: CASSSPGQGDEQYF. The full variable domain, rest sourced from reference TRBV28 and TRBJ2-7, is DVKVTQSSRYLVKRTGEKVFLECVQDMDHENMFWYRQDPGLGLRLIYFSYDVKMKEKGDIPEGYSVSREKKERFSLILESASTNQTSMYLCASSSPGQGDEQYFGPGTRLTVT.

The CDR3 loop reads CASSSSRGAGPQSYEQYF. Here the CDR3 DNA reads TGTGCCAGCAGCTCATCTCGGGGGGCCGGCCCCCAATCCTACGAGCAGTACTTC. The J gene is TRBJ2-7, the V gene TRBV7-9; D is possibly TRBD2 (7 bases). Trimming took 4 bases from V and 1 from J, leaving 23 bases between them. This CDR3 has 18 amino acids. Germline assignment: CDR1 SEHNR and CDR2 FQNEAQ (reference sequence).

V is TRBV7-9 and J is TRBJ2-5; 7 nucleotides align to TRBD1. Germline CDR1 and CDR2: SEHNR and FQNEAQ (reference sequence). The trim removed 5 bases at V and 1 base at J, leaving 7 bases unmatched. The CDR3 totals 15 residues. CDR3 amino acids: CASSPHGQAQETQYF. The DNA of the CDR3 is TGTGCCAGCAGCCCTCACGGACAGGCCCAAGAGACCCAGTACTTC. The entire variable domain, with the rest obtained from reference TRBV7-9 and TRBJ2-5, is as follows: DTGVSQNPRHKITKRGQNVTFRCDPISEHNRLYWYRQTLGQGPEFLTYFQNEAQLEKSRLLSDRFSAERPKGSFSTLEIQRTEQGDSAMYLCASSPHGQAQETQYFGPGTRLLVL.

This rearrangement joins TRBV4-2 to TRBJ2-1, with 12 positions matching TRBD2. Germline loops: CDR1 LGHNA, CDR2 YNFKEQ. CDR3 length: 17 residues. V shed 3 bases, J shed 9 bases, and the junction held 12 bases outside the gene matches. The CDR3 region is CASSQGMTSGSSTEQFF. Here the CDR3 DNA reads TGTGCCAGCAGCCAGGGTATGACTAGCGGGAGTTCAACTGAGCAGTTCTTC.

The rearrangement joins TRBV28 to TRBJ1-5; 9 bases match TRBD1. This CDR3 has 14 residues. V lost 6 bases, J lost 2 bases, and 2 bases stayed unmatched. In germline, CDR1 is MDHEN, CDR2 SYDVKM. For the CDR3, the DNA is TGTGCCAGCAGCTGGGACAGGGGCAATCAGCCCCAGCATTTT. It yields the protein CASSWDRGNQPQHF.

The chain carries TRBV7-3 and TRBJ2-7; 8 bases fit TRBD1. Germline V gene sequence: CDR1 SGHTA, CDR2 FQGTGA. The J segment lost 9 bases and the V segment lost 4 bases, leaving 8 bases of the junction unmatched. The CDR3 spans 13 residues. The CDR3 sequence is CASSSDRGGWQYF. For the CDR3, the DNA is TGTGCCAGCAGCTCCGACAGGGGAGGCTGGCAGTACTTC.

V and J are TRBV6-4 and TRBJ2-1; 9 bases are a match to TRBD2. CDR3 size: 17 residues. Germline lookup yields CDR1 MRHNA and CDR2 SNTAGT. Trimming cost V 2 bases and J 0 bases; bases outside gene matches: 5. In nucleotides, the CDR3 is TGTGCCAGCAGTGACCAATTTAGCGGGAGCTCCTACAATGAGCAGTTCTTC. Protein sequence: CASSDQFSGSSYNEQFF.

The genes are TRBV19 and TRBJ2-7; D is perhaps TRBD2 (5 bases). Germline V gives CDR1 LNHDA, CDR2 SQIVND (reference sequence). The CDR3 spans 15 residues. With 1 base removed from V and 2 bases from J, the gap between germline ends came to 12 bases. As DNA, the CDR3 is TGTGCCAGTAGTATAGCCTCGGCGGGCCCCTACGAGCAGTACTTC. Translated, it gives CASSIASAGPYEQYF. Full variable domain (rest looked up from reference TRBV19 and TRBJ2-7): DGGITQSPKYLFRKEGQNVTLSCEQNLNHDAMYWYRQDPGQGLRLIYYSQIVNDFQKGDIAEGYSVSREKKESFPLTVTSAQKNPTAFYLCASSIASAGPYEQYFGPGTRLTVT.

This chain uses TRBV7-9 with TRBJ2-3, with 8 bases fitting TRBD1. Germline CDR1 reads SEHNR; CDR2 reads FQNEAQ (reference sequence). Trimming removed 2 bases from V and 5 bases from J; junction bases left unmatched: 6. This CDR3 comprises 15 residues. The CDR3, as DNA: TGTGCCAGCAGCTTATTTACAGGGGGGAGAGATACGCAGTATTTT. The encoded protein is CASSLFTGGRDTQYF. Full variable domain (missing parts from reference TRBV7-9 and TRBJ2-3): DTGVSQNPRHKITKRGQNVTFRCDPISEHNRLYWYRQTLGQGPEFLTYFQNEAQLEKSRLLSDRFSAERPKGSFSTLEIQRTEQGDSAMYLCASSLFTGGRDTQYFGPGTRLTVL.

CDR3 DNA: TGTGCCTGGAGAGCGGTATCCTACAATGAGCAGTTCTTC. It codes for CAWRAVSYNEQFF. The V and J genes are TRBV30 and TRBJ2-1; TRBD2 might be the D (5 bases). CDR1 and CDR2 (germline): GTSNPN, SVGIG (reference sequence). V lost 3 bases, J lost 1 base, and 7 bases lay in between. This CDR3 has 13 residues.

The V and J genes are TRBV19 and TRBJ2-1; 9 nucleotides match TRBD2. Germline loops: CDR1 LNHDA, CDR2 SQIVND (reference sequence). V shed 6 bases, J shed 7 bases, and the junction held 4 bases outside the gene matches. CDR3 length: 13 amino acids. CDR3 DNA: TGTGCCAGTAGCCATAGCGGGAGTAATGAGCAGTTCTTC. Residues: CASSHSGSNEQFF.

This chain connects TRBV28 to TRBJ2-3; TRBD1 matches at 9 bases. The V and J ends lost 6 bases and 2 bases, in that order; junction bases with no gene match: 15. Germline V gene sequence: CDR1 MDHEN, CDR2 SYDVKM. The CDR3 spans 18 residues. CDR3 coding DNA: TGTGCCAGCAGCTCCCACACAGGGGGCGAGGGGTTCACAGATACGCAGTATTTT. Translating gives CASSSHTGGEGFTDTQYF. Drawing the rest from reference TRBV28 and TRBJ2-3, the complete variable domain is DVKVTQSSRYLVKRTGEKVFLECVQDMDHENMFWYRQDPGLGLRLIYFSYDVKMKEKGDIPEGYSVSREKKERFSLILESASTNQTSMYLCASSSHTGGEGFTDTQYFGPGTRLTVL.

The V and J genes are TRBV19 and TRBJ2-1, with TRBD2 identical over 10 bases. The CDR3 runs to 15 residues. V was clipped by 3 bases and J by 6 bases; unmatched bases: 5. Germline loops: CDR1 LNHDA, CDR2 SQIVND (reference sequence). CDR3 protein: CASSIVGLASNEQFF. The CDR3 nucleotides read TGTGCCAGTAGTATTGTGGGACTAGCGTCCAATGAGCAGTTCTTC.